This T cell receptor beta chain was sequenced during a study of Graves' ophthalmopathy and Graves' hyperthyroidism. Study conclusions and caveats: Prediction of ophthalmopathy progression reached about 71% sensitivity and around 72% specificity. Most expanded thyroid clonotypes above 0.001 frequency also appeared in blood.

V lost 3 bases and J 0 bases, leaving 12 bases between the germline ends. In germline, CDR1 is SGHVS, CDR2 FQNEAQ. The CDR3 is 15 residues long. In the case of this clonotype: Its target is not known.

Aged 18 to 65, hyperthyroidism patients had new diagnoses of under 2 months' duration. RNA transcripts provided the template for amplifying TCR beta CDR3 regions. First-round RT-PCR with HTBI primers preceded a second-round multiplex PCR. Via MiXCR, TCRdb re-called the multiplex PCR reads, giving one row per CDR3 protein. The sample contains about 1.1 million distinct CDR3 sequences, about 36% of which appear only once. The material sequenced was peripheral blood or thyroid tissue (not recorded which). The TCR sequence derives from an adult man with Graves' hyperthyroidism. The V and J genes are TRBV7-8 and TRBJ2-7; D gene unclear. CDR3 sequence reads: CASSFLGVSSYEQYF. The CDR3 DNA is TGTGCCAGCAGCTTTCTCGGTGTGAGCTCCTACGAGCAGTACTTC. Drawing the rest from reference TRBV7-8 and TRBJ2-7, the complete variable domain is GAGVSQSPRYKVAKRGQDVALRCDPISGHVSLFWYQQALGQGPEFLTYFQNEAQLDKSGLPSDRFFAERPEGSVSTLKIQRTQQEDSAVYLCASSFLGVSSYEQYFGPGTRLTVT.